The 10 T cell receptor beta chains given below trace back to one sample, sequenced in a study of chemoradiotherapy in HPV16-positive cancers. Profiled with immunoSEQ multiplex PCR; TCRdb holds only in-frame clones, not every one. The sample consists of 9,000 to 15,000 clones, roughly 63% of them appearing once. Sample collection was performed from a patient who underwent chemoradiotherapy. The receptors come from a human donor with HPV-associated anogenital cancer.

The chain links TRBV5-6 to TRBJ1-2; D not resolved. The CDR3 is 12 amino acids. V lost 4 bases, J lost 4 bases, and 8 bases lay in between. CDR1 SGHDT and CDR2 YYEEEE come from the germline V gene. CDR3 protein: CASSLSIYGYTF. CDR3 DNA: TGTGCCAGCAGCCTCTCCATCTATGGCTACACCTTC.

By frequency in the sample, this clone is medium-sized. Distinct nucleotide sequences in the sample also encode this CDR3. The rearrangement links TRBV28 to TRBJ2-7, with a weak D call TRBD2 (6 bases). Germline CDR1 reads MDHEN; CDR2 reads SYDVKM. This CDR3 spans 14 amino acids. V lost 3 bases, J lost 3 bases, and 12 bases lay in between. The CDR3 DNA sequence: TGTGCCAGCAGTTTCCCCGGGACTGGCTACGAGCAGTACTTC. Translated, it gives CASSFPGTGYEQYF.

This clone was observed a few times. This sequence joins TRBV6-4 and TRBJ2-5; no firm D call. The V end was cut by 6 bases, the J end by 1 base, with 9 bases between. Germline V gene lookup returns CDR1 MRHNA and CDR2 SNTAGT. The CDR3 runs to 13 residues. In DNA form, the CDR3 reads TGTGCCAGCAGCCCTTCGTCCCAAGAGACCCAGTACTTC. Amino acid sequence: CASSPSSQETQYF.

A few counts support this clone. The CDR3 nucleotides are TGTGCCAGCAGCGTACGAGGGACTAGCTACATTTATACGCAGTATTTT. Amino acids: CASSVRGTSYIYTQYF. This chain links TRBV9 with TRBJ2-3, with 9 bases identical to TRBD2. CDR1 SGDLS and CDR2 YYNGEE come from the germline V gene. With 1 base clipped from V and 7 bases from J, the junction kept 10 bases outside the gene matches. The CDR3 length is 16 residues. The entire variable domain, with the rest obtained from reference TRBV9 and TRBJ2-3, is as follows: DSGVTQTPKHLITATGQRVTLRCSPRSGDLSVYWYQQSLDQGLQFLIQYYNGEERAKGNILERFSAQQFPDLHSELNLSSLELGDSALYFCASSVRGTSYIYTQYFGPGTRLTVL.

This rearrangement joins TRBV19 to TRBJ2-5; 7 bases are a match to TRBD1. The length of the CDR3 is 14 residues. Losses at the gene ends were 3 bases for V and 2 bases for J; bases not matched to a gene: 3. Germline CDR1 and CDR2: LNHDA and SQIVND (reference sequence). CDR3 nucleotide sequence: TGTGCCAGTAGTATGGGACAGATACAAGAGACCCAGTACTTC. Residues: CASSMGQIQETQYF.

CDR3 DNA sequence: TGTGCCAGTACTAATGCAGTCGGCCAGGGCTATCAGCCCCAGCATTTT. Amino acids: CASTNAVGQGYQPQHF. V gene TRBV19 combines with J gene TRBJ1-5; maybe TRBD1 (5 bases). Trimming shortened V by 7 bases and J by 5 bases, and 21 bases separated the two germline ends. CDR1 and CDR2 from the germline V gene are LNHDA and SQIVND (reference sequence). CDR3 size: 16 residues.

DNA for the CDR3: TGCGCCAGCAGCCATCCGTACTACGAGCAGTACTTC. Its protein product is CASSHPYYEQYF. The chain has TRBV4-1 and TRBJ2-7; D remains unclear. This CDR3 has 12 residues. The ends were cut back, 3 bases at V and 3 bases at J, with 6 bases in the middle. CDR1 is MGHRA and CDR2 is YSYEKL in the germline V gene.

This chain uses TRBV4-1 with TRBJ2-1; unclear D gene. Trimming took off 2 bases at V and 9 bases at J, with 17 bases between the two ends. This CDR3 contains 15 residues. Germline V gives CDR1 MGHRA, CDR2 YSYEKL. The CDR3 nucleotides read TGCGCCAGCAGCCAATCTATTTTATCGAGAGCTGAGCAGTTCTTC. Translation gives CASSQSILSRAEQFF.

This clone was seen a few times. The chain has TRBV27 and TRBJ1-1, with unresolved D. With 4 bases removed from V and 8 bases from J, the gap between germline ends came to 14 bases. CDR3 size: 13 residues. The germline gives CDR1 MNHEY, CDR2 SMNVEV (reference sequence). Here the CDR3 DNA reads TGTGCCAGCAGTTCCCGTTACTCCGGGGAAGCTTTCTTT. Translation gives CASSSRYSGEAFF.

CDR3 nucleotide sequence: TGTGCCAGCAGGAAGACAGGGTCCCACGAGACCCAGTACTTC. This gives the protein CASRKTGSHETQYF. The chain employs TRBV2 and TRBJ2-5, with 7 bases fitting TRBD1. J was trimmed by 5 bases and V by 6 bases; bases with no gene match: 9. CDR1 and CDR2 (germline): SNHLY, FYNNEI. The CDR3 is made up of 14 amino acids.